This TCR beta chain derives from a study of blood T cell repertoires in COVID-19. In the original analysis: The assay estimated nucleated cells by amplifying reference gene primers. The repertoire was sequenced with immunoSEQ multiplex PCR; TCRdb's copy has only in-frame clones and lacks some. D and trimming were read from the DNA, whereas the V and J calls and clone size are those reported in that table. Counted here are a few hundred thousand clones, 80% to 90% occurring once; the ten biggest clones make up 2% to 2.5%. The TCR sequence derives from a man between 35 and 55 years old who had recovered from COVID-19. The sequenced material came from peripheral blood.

This CDR3 is CASSLARPGSYSNQPQHF. The CDR3 nucleotides read TGTGCCAGCTCACTGGCTCGACCGGGTTCGTATAGCAATCAGCCCCAGCATTTT. V is TRBV18 and J is TRBJ1-5; no clear D. CDR3 length: 18 amino acids. Germline V gene lookup returns CDR1 KGHSH and CDR2 LQKENI. Trimming removed 4 bases from V and 0 bases from J, with 19 bases in between. The complete variable domain, with remaining parts taken from reference TRBV18 and TRBJ1-5, reads NAGVMQNPRHLVRRRGQEARLRCSPMKGHSHVYWYRQLPEEGLKFMVYLQKENIIDESGMPKERFSAEFPKEGPSILRIQQVVRGDSAAYFCASSLARPGSYSNQPQHFGDGTRLSIL.